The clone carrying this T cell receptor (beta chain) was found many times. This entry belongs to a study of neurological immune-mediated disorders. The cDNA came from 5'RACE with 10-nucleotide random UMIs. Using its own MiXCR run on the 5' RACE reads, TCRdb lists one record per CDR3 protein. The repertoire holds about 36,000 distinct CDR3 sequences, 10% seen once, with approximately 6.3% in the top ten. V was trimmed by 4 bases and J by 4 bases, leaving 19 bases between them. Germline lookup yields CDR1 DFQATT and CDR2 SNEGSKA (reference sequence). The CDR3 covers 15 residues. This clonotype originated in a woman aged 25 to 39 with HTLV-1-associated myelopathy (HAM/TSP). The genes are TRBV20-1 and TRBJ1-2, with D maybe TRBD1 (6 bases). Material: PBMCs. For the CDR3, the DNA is TGCAGTGCTATTGAAAGGACGGCGGGGGCCTATGGCTACACCTTC. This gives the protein CSAIERTAGAYGYTF.